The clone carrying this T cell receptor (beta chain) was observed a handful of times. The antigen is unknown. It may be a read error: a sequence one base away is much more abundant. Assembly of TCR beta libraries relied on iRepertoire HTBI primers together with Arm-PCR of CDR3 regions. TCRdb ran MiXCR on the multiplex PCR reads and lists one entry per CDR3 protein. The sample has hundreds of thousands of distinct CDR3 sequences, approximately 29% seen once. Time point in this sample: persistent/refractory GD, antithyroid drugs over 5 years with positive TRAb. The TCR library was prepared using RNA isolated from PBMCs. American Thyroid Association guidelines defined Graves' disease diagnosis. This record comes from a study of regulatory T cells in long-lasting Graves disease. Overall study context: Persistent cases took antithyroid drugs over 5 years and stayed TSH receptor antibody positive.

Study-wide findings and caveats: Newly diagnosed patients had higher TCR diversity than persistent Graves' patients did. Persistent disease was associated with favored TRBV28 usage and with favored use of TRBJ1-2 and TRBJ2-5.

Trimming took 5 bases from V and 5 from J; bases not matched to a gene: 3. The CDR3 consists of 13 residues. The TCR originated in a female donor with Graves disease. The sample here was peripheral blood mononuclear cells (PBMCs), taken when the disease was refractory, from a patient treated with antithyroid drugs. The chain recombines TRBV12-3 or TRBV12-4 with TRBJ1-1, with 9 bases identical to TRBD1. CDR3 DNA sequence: TGTGCCAGCAGTGGGACAGGGAGGACTGAAGCTTTCTTT. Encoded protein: CASSGTGRTEAFF.